This TCR beta chain appears in the sequencing data of a study of blood T cell repertoires in COVID-19. Study-level information: COVID-19 samples from acute and convalescent phases originated in the United States, Italy and Spain. T cells, B-cell-depleted T cells, or PBMCs supplied cDNA or gDNA.

CDR1 is LNHDA and CDR2 is SQIVND in the germline V gene (reference sequence). The CDR3 length is 15 residues. The V gene lost 6 bases and the J gene lost 1 base, with 12 bases spanning the gap. In the original analysis: Estimated nucleated cell counts came from reference gene primer amplification. Assay used: immunoSEQ multiplex PCR; TCRdb lists only in-frame clones, some missing. The V and J calls and clone size are taken from that table; D and trimming were inferred from the DNA. The table shows 100,000 to 150,000 clones, with 65% to 90% occurring only once. Material: peripheral blood. The sequence derives from an older man with active or convalescent COVID-19. This chain links TRBV19 with TRBJ2-2; D gene unclear. CDR3 coding DNA: TGTGCCAGTAGCCCCTCCCTAGAGAACACCGGGGAGCTGTTTTTT. Residues: CASSPSLENTGELFF.